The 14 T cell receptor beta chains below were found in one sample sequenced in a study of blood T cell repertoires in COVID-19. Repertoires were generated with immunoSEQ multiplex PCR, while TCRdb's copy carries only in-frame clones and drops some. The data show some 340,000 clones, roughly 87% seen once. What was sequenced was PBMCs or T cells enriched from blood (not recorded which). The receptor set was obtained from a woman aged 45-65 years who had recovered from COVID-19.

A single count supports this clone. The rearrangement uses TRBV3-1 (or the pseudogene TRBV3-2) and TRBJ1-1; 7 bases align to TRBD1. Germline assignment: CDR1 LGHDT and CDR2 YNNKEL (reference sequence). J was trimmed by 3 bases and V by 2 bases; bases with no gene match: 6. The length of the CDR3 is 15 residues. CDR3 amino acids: CASSQSPGGHTEAFF. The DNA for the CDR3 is TGTGCCAGCAGCCAAAGTCCAGGGGGACACACTGAAGCTTTCTTT.

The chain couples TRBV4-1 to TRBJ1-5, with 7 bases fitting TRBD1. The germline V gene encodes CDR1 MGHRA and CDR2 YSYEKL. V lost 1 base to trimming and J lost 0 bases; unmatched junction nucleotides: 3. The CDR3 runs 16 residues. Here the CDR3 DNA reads TGCGCCAGCAGCCAAGCGACAGGGTATAGCAATCAGCCCCAGCATTTT. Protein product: CASSQATGYSNQPQHF.

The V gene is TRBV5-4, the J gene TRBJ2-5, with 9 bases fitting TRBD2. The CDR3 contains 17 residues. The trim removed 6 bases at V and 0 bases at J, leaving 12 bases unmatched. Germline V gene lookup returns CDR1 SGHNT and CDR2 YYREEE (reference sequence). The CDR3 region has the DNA TGTGCCAGCACCTCCCCCCGGGCTAGCGGGGACCAAGAGACCCAGTACTTC. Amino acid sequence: CASTSPRASGDQETQYF.

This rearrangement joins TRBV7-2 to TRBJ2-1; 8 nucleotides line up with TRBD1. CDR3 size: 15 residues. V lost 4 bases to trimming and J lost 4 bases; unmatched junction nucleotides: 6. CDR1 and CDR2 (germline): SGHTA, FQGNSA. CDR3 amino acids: CASSYRGISYNEQFF. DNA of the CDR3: TGTGCCAGCAGCTACAGGGGGATCTCTTACAATGAGCAGTTCTTC.

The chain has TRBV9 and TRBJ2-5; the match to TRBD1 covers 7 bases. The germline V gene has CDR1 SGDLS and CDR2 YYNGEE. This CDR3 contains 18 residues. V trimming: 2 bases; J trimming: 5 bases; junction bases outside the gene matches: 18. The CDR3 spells CASSVRSSGTATRETQYF. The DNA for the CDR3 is TGTGCCAGCAGCGTGAGGTCCTCTGGGACAGCAACTCGGGAGACCCAGTACTTC.

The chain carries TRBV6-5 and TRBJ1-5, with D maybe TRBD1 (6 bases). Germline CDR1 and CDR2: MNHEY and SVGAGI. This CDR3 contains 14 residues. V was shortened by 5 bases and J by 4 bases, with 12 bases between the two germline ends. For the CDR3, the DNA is TGTGCCAGCAGTCAACAGGGAAGGAATCAGCCCCAGCATTTT. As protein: CASSQQGRNQPQHF.

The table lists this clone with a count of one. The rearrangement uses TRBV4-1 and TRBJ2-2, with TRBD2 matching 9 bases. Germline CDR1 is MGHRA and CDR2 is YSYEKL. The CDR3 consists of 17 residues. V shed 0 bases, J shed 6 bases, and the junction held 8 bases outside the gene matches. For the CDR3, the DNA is TGCGCCAGCAGCCAAGATCTCCTAGCGGGAAGTTCCGGGGAGCTGTTTTTT. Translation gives CASSQDLLAGSSGELFF.

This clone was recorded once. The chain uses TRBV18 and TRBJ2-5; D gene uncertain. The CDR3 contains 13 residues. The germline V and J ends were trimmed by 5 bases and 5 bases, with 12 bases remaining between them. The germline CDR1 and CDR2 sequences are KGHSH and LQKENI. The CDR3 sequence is CASSVGREETQYF. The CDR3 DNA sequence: TGTGCCAGCTCAGTTGGGCGTGAGGAGACCCAGTACTTC.

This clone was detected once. CDR3 residues: CATRQGVTYEQYF. The CDR3 bases are TGTGCCACCCGACAGGGGGTGACCTACGAGCAGTACTTC. The chain combines TRBV10-3 with TRBJ2-7, with 9 bases aligning to TRBD1. Germline CDR1 ENHRY, CDR2 SYGVKD. V gave up 10 bases and J gave up 2 bases; unmatched junction bases: 6. The CDR3 is made up of 13 amino acids.

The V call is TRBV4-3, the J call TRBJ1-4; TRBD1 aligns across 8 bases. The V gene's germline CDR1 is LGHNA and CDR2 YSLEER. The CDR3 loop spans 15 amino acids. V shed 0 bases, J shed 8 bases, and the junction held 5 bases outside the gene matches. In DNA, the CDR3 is TGCGCCAGCAGCCAAGACAGGGGGCTTAGAGAAAAACTGTTTTTT. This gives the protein CASSQDRGLREKLFF.

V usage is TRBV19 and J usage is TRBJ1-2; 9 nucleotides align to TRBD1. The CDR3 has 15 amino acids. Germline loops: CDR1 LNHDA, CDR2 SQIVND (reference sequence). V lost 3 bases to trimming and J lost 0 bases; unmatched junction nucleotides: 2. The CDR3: CASSMGQGTNYGYTF. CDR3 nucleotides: TGTGCCAGTAGTATGGGACAGGGCACTAACTATGGCTACACCTTC.

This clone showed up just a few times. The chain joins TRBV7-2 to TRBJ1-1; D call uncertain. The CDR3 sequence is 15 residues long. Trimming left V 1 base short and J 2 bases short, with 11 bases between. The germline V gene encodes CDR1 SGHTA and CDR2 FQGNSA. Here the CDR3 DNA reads TGTGCCAGCAGCTTAGTAGCCAGAGCCAACACTGAAGCTTTCTTT. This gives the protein CASSLVARANTEAFF.

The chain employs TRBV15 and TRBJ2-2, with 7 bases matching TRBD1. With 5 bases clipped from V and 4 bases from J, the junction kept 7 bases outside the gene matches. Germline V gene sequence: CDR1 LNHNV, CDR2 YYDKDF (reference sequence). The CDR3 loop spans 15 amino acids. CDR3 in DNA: TGTGCCACCAGCGCTCAGACAGGGTCCACCGGGGAGCTGTTTTTT. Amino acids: CATSAQTGSTGELFF.

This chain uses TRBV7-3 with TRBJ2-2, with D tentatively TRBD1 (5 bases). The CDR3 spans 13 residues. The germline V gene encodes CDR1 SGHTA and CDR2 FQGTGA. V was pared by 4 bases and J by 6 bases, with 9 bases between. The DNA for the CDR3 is TGTGCCAGCAGCTCTCACAGGTCCGGGGAGCTGTTTTTT. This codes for CASSSHRSGELFF. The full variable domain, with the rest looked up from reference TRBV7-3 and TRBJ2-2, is GAGVSQTPSNKVTEKGKYVELRCDPISGHTALYWYRQSLGQGPEFLIYFQGTGAADDSGLPNDRFFAVRPEGSVSTLKIQRTERGDSAVYLCASSSHRSGELFFGEGSRLTVL.